This T cell receptor beta chain was documented in a study of blood T cells in healthy people across ages. Concerning this clonotype itself: A much larger clone is a single base away; this may be a read error.

A second PCR, run for about 6 to 11 cycles, used a sample-barcoded 5' primer plus a J-beta primer mix. TCRdb processed the 5' RACE reads anew with MiXCR; each CDR3 protein has one entry. The sample records hundreds of thousands of distinct CDR3 sequences, over 40% being singletons. The draw of peripheral blood yielded ten milliliters from each donor. The sequence came from an elderly woman in good health. Material: blood.

DNA of the CDR3: TGTGCCAGCAGTTTGAGTACCTGCATCTCTGGGGCCAACGTCCTGACTTTC. Translating gives CASSLSTCISGANVLTF. This chain links TRBV12-3 or TRBV12-4 with TRBJ2-6; D is uncertain. CDR3 length: 17 amino acids. V lost 3 bases and J lost 0, with 12 bases in between.